These 32 T cell receptor beta chains came from one sample sequenced in a study of T cells after yellow fever vaccination. TCRdb recomputed calls from the 5' RACE reads with MiXCR, one row per CDR3 protein. The sample has fewer than 450,000 distinct CDR3 sequences; about 9.9% are singletons. Sequenced here: PBMCs, sampled on the day of the first yellow fever vaccination. These receptors were obtained from a young man who received the YFV17D yellow fever vaccine.

CDR3 amino acids: CASSQEGAGSSYNEQFF. The CDR3 bases are TGCGCCAGCAGCCAAGAAGGAGCGGGGAGCTCCTACAATGAGCAGTTCTTC. The rearrangement joins TRBV4-3 to TRBJ2-1, with 7 bases matching TRBD2. Unmatched junction bases numbered 5, after V lost 0 bases and J lost 0 bases. From germline, CDR1 is LGHNA and CDR2 YSLEER. The CDR3 extends over 17 amino acids.

The rearrangement uses TRBV20-1 and TRBJ2-7; D gene ambiguous. This CDR3 comprises 13 residues. Between the trimmed V and J ends, which lost 1 base and 0 bases, there was a span of 7 bases. Germline V CDR1 and CDR2: DFQATT, SNEGSKA (reference sequence). CDR3 residues: CSARVPSSYEQYF. The CDR3, as DNA: TGCAGTGCTAGAGTTCCAAGCTCCTACGAGCAGTACTTC.

There are a few counts of this clonotype. This chain joins TRBV11-3 and TRBJ2-3; perhaps TRBD1 as D (6 bases). The V gene lost 3 bases and the J gene lost 6 bases, with 10 bases spanning the gap. The length of the CDR3 is 13 residues. Germline V gene data show CDR1 as SGHNT and CDR2 as YENEEA. Here the CDR3 reads CASSFDTGDTQYF. The CDR3 coding sequence is TGTGCCAGCAGCTTCGACACAGGGGATACGCAGTATTTT. The full variable domain, in which reference TRBV11-3 and TRBJ2-3 provide the parts outside the CDR3, is EAGVVQSPRYKIIEKKQPVAFWCNPISGHNTLYWYLQNLGQGPELLIRYENEEAVDDSQLPKDRFSAERLKGVDSTLKIQPAELGDSAVYLCASSFDTGDTQYFGPGTRLTVL.

This clonotype turned up a few times. V gene TRBV5-5 combines with J gene TRBJ1-1; the D is unclear. V was cut by 4 bases and J by 1 base, with 8 bases left in between. Germline V CDR1 and CDR2: SGHKS, YYEKEE (reference sequence). The CDR3 runs to 13 residues. Here the CDR3 reads CASSRVPNTEAFF. The CDR3 nucleotides are TGTGCCAGCAGCCGGGTACCGAACACTGAAGCTTTCTTT.

This clonotype showed up just a few times. This chain links TRBV7-8 with TRBJ1-1; D call uncertain. This CDR3 is 11 amino acids long. Germline values: CDR1 SGHVS, CDR2 FQNEAQ. Trimming removed 5 bases from V and 5 bases from J, with 6 bases in between. CDR3 residues: CASSLRTEAFF. As DNA, the CDR3 is TGTGCCAGCAGCCTTAGGACTGAAGCTTTCTTT.

The V and J genes are TRBV6-1 and TRBJ1-2; a weak D match, TRBD1 (5 bases). Germline values: CDR1 MNHNS, CDR2 SASEGT. This CDR3 comprises 14 residues. With 6 bases removed from V and 3 bases from J, the gap between germline ends came to 14 bases. The CDR3 sequence: CASSSRDFYYGYTF. CDR3 nucleotides: TGTGCCAGCAGCTCCCGGGACTTCTACTATGGCTACACCTTC.

Many counts were recorded for this clonotype. V usage is TRBV5-1 and J usage is TRBJ2-1; possible D gene TRBD1, 6 bases. The CDR3 runs to 15 residues. The ends were cut back, 4 bases at V and 4 bases at J, with 15 bases in the middle. Germline V lookup: CDR1 SGHRS, CDR2 YFSETQ. CDR3 nucleotide sequence: TGCGCCAGCAGCGATAGGGGGAGTTCATACAATGAGCAGTTCTTC. Translated, it gives CASSDRGSSYNEQFF. Drawing the rest from reference TRBV5-1 and TRBJ2-1, the complete variable domain is KAGVTQTPRYLIKTRGQQVTLSCSPISGHRSVSWYQQTPGQGLQFLFEYFSETQRNKGNFPGRFSGRQFSNSRSEMNVSTLELGDSALYLCASSDRGSSYNEQFFGPGTRLTVL.

In this sample, this clonotype turned up a few times. Here the CDR3 reads CATSQPGVYTDTQYF. CDR3 bases: TGTGCCACCAGCCAACCCGGAGTATACACAGATACGCAGTATTTT. The chain employs TRBV15 and TRBJ2-3; no firm D call. This CDR3 has 15 residues. V lost 5 bases and J 2 bases, leaving 14 bases between the germline ends. The germline gives CDR1 LNHNV, CDR2 YYDKDF (reference sequence).

The rearrangement joins TRBV19 to TRBJ2-2, with D perhaps being TRBD1 or TRBD2 (6 bases each). Germline CDR1 reads LNHDA; CDR2 reads SQIVND (reference sequence). The CDR3 sequence is 15 residues long. Trimming stripped 3 bases from V and 5 bases from J, with 13 bases between. The CDR3 DNA sequence: TGTGCCAGTAGTATGAAGGGGGGATCGACCGGGGAGCTGTTTTTT. It encodes CASSMKGGSTGELFF.

Many counts were recorded for this clonotype. CDR3 nucleotide sequence: TGTGCCAGCAGCTTAGACCGGGACAGCCTTGAAGAGACCCAGTACTTC. Translated, it gives CASSLDRDSLEETQYF. This chain links TRBV7-2 with TRBJ2-5; TRBD1 matches 7 bases. The germline V gene encodes CDR1 SGHTA and CDR2 FQGNSA. V gave up 1 base and J gave up 3 bases; unmatched junction bases: 8. CDR3 size: 16 residues. The whole variable domain, filled in from reference TRBV7-2 and TRBJ2-5, reads GAGVSQSPSNKVTEKGKDVELRCDPISGHTALYWYRQSLGQGLEFLIYFQGNSAPDKSGLPSDRFSAERTGGSVSTLTIQRTQQEDSAVYLCASSLDRDSLEETQYFGPGTRLLVL.

This clonotype was detected many times. The chain links TRBV27 to TRBJ1-1; D is possibly TRBD1 (5 bases). CDR1 is MNHEY, CDR2 SMNVEV, per germline (reference sequence). V dropped 6 bases and J dropped 0 bases, with 14 bases sitting between them. This CDR3 contains 15 residues. The CDR3 DNA sequence: TGTGCCAGCAGGCCGGGACGACTTATGAACACTGAAGCTTTCTTT. Its protein is CASRPGRLMNTEAFF.

This clonotype was seen repeatedly, ten times or more. The chain couples TRBV9 to TRBJ2-7; the match to TRBD1 covers 8 bases. The length of the CDR3 is 14 residues. V trimming: 6 bases; J trimming: 0 bases; junction bases outside the gene matches: 5. Germline assignment: CDR1 SGDLS and CDR2 YYNGEE. The CDR3 spells CASTLGQGSYEQYF. DNA of the CDR3: TGTGCCAGCACACTTGGACAGGGCTCCTACGAGCAGTACTTC.

V is TRBV4-1 and J is TRBJ1-2; unclear D gene. CDR1 is MGHRA and CDR2 is YSYEKL in the germline V gene. The length of the CDR3 is 16 residues. The V gene lost 2 bases and the J gene lost 0 bases, with 13 bases spanning the gap. This chain's CDR3 is CASSQPFRASNYGYTF. Written as DNA, the CDR3 is TGCGCCAGCAGCCAACCGTTTCGGGCCTCTAACTATGGCTACACCTTC.

V is TRBV10-1 and J is TRBJ2-2; no clear D. The germline V gene has CDR1 WNHNN and CDR2 SYGVQD (reference sequence). The V gene lost 4 bases and the J gene lost 8 bases, with 11 bases spanning the gap. This CDR3 contains 13 residues. The CDR3 loop is CASSVTVPGELFF. The CDR3 DNA reads as TGCGCCAGCAGTGTAACTGTACCGGGGGAGCTGTTTTTT.

In its sample, this clonotype was seen a few times. J is TRBJ1-1 and V is TRBV5-5; possible D gene TRBD1, 5 bases. CDR1 and CDR2 from the germline V gene are SGHKS and YYEKEE (reference sequence). The CDR3 extends over 18 amino acids. Trimming cost V 2 bases and J 0 bases, with 20 bases left between them. CDR3 sequence reads: CASSFDGGGVEVNTEAFF. The CDR3 nucleotides read TGTGCCAGCAGCTTTGATGGGGGGGGAGTTGAGGTGAACACTGAAGCTTTCTTT.

A few counts support this clonotype. The chain recombines TRBV5-4 with TRBJ1-1; D might be TRBD1 (5 bases). V gave up 4 bases and J gave up 2 bases, with 15 bases separating them. CDR1 SGHNT and CDR2 YYREEE come from the germline V gene (reference sequence). The CDR3 covers 15 residues. The CDR3 here is CASSAAGRGNTEAFF. The DNA for the CDR3 is TGTGCCAGCAGCGCCGCGGGACGGGGAAACACTGAAGCTTTCTTT.

This chain uses TRBV5-1 with TRBJ2-3; D gene unclear. V gave up 3 bases and J gave up 3 bases, with 8 bases separating them. Germline CDR1 is SGHRS and CDR2 is YFSETQ. The CDR3 sequence is 13 residues long. As DNA, the CDR3 is TGCGCCAGCAGCTCAACGACGACAGATACGCAGTATTTT. Translated, it gives CASSSTTTDTQYF.

In its sample, this clonotype was seen a few times. The CDR3 bases are TGCGCCAGCAGCTTGAACGGGGGACCGTCCTACGAGCAGTACGTC. It specifies CASSLNGGPSYEQYV. This chain joins TRBV5-1 and TRBJ2-7, with a tentative D call TRBD2 (6 bases). The V end was cut by 1 base, the J end by 1 base, with 12 bases between. CDR3 length equals 15 residues. Germline CDR1 SGHRS, CDR2 YFSETQ.

This clonotype was observed a few times. The gene calls are TRBV29-1 and TRBJ1-2; D not certain. The CDR3 has 11 amino acids. Germline V gene sequence: CDR1 SQVTM, CDR2 ANQGSEA. Deletions cut 8 bases from V and 0 bases from J, with 7 bases between. This CDR3 reads CSIKSNYGYTF. CDR3 bases: TGCAGCATAAAGTCTAACTATGGCTACACCTTC.

In its sample, this clonotype was seen many times. The chain joins TRBV7-9 to TRBJ2-3; 9 nucleotides line up with TRBD2. CDR1 and CDR2 (germline): SEHNR, FQNEAQ (reference sequence). This CDR3 is built from 13 residues. The V gene end was trimmed by 4 bases and the J gene end by 6 bases; junction bases not matched to a gene: 2. CDR3 amino acids: CASSSSGADTQYF. DNA for the CDR3: TGTGCCAGCAGCTCTAGCGGGGCGGATACGCAGTATTTT.

V and J are TRBV3-1 and TRBJ1-2; D is unclear. Trimming removed 2 bases from V and 8 bases from J, with 9 bases in between. CDR1 and CDR2 (germline): LGHDT, YNNKEL (reference sequence). The CDR3 is 12 amino acids. CDR3 in DNA: TGTGCCAGCAGCCAACCCCAGCGGGGCTACACCTTC. Protein product: CASSQPQRGYTF.

This clonotype was observed a few times. V is TRBV5-1 and J is TRBJ2-7, with D possibly TRBD2 on 6 matching bases. Germline CDR1 reads SGHRS; CDR2 reads YFSETQ. V lost 8 bases to trimming and J lost 0 bases, with 12 bases between them. The CDR3 consists of 13 residues. The CDR3: CASRRDSSYEQYV. CDR3 in DNA: TGCGCCAGTCGCCGGGACTCCTCCTACGAGCAGTACGTC.

The chain employs TRBV2 and TRBJ1-1, with D possibly matching TRBD1 (6 bases). There are 12 residues in the CDR3. Germline V gene sequence: CDR1 SNHLY, CDR2 FYNNEI. Trimming cost V 6 bases and J 4 bases, with 9 bases left between them. The CDR3 loop is CASRRDITEAFF. The CDR3 coding sequence is TGTGCCAGCAGACGGGACATCACTGAAGCTTTCTTT.

This clonotype was observed a few times. The V gene is TRBV20-1, the J gene TRBJ1-6, with D uncertain. V lost 3 bases and J 5 bases, leaving 8 bases between the germline ends. Germline CDR1 and CDR2: DFQATT and SNEGSKA (reference sequence). The CDR3 consists of 13 residues. The CDR3 region is CSARAGNNSPLHF. The CDR3 DNA follows: TGCAGTGCTAGGGCTGGGAATAATTCACCCCTCCACTTT.

This clonotype was seen more than once but under ten times. The chain combines TRBV9 with TRBJ2-1, with D unresolved. Germline CDR1 and CDR2: SGDLS and YYNGEE. CDR3 size: 15 residues. The V gene lost 0 bases and the J gene lost 0 bases, with 7 bases spanning the gap. The CDR3 loop reads CASSVEASSYNEQFF. Here the CDR3 DNA reads TGTGCCAGCAGCGTAGAGGCTAGCTCCTACAATGAGCAGTTCTTC.

The genes are TRBV3-1 and TRBJ2-2; TRBD1 is a possible D gene (5 bases). Germline CDR1 and CDR2: LGHDT and YNNKEL (reference sequence). The CDR3 covers 15 residues. Trimming shortened V by 1 base and J by 4 bases, and 10 bases separated the two germline ends. The CDR3 spells CASSQGTPSTGELFF. CDR3 nucleotide sequence: TGTGCCAGCAGCCAAGGGACACCGTCCACCGGGGAGCTGTTTTTT.

V is TRBV12-3 or TRBV12-4 and J is TRBJ1-2; D unresolved. V lost 5 bases and J 5 bases, leaving 12 bases between the germline ends. The CDR3 loop spans 13 amino acids. The CDR3 DNA reads as TGTGCCAGCAGTCTTCCGGGGAGGTATGGCTACACCTTC. Amino acid sequence: CASSLPGRYGYTF.

CDR3 coding DNA: TGTGCCAGCAACCCGGGATTGAACACTGAAGCTTTCTTT. This codes for CASNPGLNTEAFF. The genes are TRBV12-3 or TRBV12-4 and TRBJ1-1; D uncertain. V was trimmed by 7 bases and J by 0 bases, leaving 9 bases between them. The CDR3 is made up of 13 amino acids.

V usage is TRBV6-2 or TRBV6-3 and J usage is TRBJ1-2; D is uncertain. The CDR3 spans 11 residues. V was clipped by 6 bases and J by 8 bases, with 10 bases between them. From germline, CDR1 is MNHEY and CDR2 SVGEGT. For the CDR3, the DNA is TGTGCCAGCAGCCCCTCAAGGGGCTACACCTTC. The encoded protein is CASSPSRGYTF.

This clonotype was counted a few times. This sequence joins TRBV9 and TRBJ1-1; D not certain. CDR3 length: 14 amino acids. CDR1 is SGDLS and CDR2 is YYNGEE in the germline V gene. V gave up 0 bases and J gave up 5 bases, with 11 bases separating them. CDR3 sequence: CASSVALGVTEAFF. In nucleotides, the CDR3 is TGTGCCAGCAGCGTAGCTCTCGGAGTGACTGAAGCTTTCTTT.

This clonotype was observed a few times. The V call is TRBV28, the J call TRBJ1-6, with no clear D. The CDR3 length is 15 residues. CDR1 and CDR2 from the germline V gene are MDHEN and SYDVKM. V was shortened by 2 bases and J by 10 bases, with 15 bases between the two germline ends. CDR3 in DNA: TGTGCCAGCAGTTTAAATCGCGGCAGTCGGTCACCCCTCCACTTT. It codes for CASSLNRGSRSPLHF.

This clonotype was detected only a few times. The rearrangement joins TRBV7-9 to TRBJ2-2; TRBD1 aligns across 7 bases. There are 16 residues in the CDR3. The germline V gene has CDR1 SEHNR and CDR2 FQNEAQ (reference sequence). Trimming cost V 2 bases and J 4 bases; bases outside gene matches: 7. CDR3 bases: TGTGCCAGCAGCTTAAGGACAGGAACCCTCACCGGGGAGCTGTTTTTT. Translated: CASSLRTGTLTGELFF.